This T cell receptor beta chain was captured by sequencing in a study of response to subunit inactivated influenza vaccine. Via MiXCR, TCRdb re-called the RT-PCR reads, giving one row per CDR3 protein. Here the sample spans roughly 620,000 distinct CDR3 sequences, approximately 11% being singletons. The CDR3 runs to 14 residues. The V gene's germline CDR1 is SEHNR and CDR2 FQNEAQ (reference sequence). V shed 5 bases and J shed 4 bases, with 11 bases lying between them. This clonotype appeared a few times. These data were also reused for a study on T cells expressing NK-cell markers. From that second work: With UMIs, 5'RACE template switching was used to make TCR beta cDNA. The study sequenced eight donors, seven HCMV-seropositive and one seronegative. With an anti-gamma-delta TCR antibody, sorting in several experiments was kept to alpha-beta TCR T cells.

V is TRBV7-9 and J is TRBJ2-2; D might be TRBD1 or TRBD2, each matching 5 bases. The source of this sequence is a man aged 45-65 years who received an inactivated influenza vaccine. The sample in question was PBMCs from blood, obtained on the day of vaccination. CDR3 coding DNA: TGTGCCAGCAGCCACGGGACGACCACCGGGGAGCTGTTTTTT. It encodes CASSHGTTTGELFF.